This T cell receptor (beta chain) was sequenced in a study of CD8+CD57+ T cells in acquired aplastic anemia. The study, taken as a whole, reports: Patients showed no significant difference from controls in CD8+ Simpson's diversity.

CDR3 length: 13 amino acids. The V gene's germline CDR1 is SGHTA and CDR2 FQGNSA. This clonotype was recorded once. Its antigen is not known. One junction end does not reproduce the germline sequence, and a read error may be involved. Only patients with CD8+CD57+ cell expansion on flow cytometry were chosen for sequencing. Researchers used genomic DNA as the template to profile TCR beta VDJ and CDR3. MiXCR was run by TCRdb on the reads, yielding one entry per CDR3 protein. The profile shows roughly 100,000 distinct CDR3 sequences, around 62% of them singletons. Sample: sorted CD4+, CD8+, or CD8+CD57+ T cells (not recorded which) from PBMCs. This chain links TRBV7-2 with TRBJ2-3; 8 nucleotides agree with TRBD2. The sequence was collected from a human donor with aplastic anemia. The CDR3 region is CASSPSGSTGRDF. The CDR3 DNA sequence: TGTGCCAGCAGCCCCAGCGGGAGCACAGGTCGTGATTTT.